This T cell receptor (beta chain) is drawn from a study of blood T cell repertoires in COVID-19 (dated by TCRdb to the early 2020s). At the level of the whole study: Collaborator samples came from the United States, Italy and Spain and covered acute and convalescent phases of COVID-19. HLA class I and class II types, where available, came from metadata supplied by the sample provider rather than from assay-based typing. The dataset comprised deeply sampled blood TCRbeta repertoires from subjects exposed to, actively infected with, or recovered from COVID-19. The samples were drawn from the first 160 participants of the ongoing ImmuneRACE study and from some 1,300 subjects provided by 6 global collaborators. The repertoires were released in a freely available public database meant as a resource for research on the immune response to SARS-CoV-2. The prospective study material was composed of cDNA or gDNA derived from T cells, B-cell-depleted T cells, or PBMCs. The sample metadata nearly always contained a de-identified subject ID, COVID-19 status, age in years and sex. General findings and caveats noted by the study authors: The amount of clinical and demographic metadata varied by source and participant and was provided uncurated.

In its sample, this clone was seen a few times. Its target antigen remains unknown. No much larger clone exists at a distance of one base, and base qualities are not known. V is clipped by 2 bases and J by 2 bases, and the sequence between their germline boundaries is 10 bases long. According to the germline V gene, CDR1 reads SNHLY and CDR2 reads FYNNEI. The CDR3 runs 15 residues from the cysteine to the phenylalanine. Only CDR3 DNA remains: 45 bases, in frame from the first base. Collaborating institutions collected whole blood in K2EDTA tubes following their own protocols. For TCRbeta analysis, collaborator samples were shipped as frozen whole blood, as isolated PBMCs, or as DNA extracted from either sample type. The immunoSEQ Assay, a bias-controlled multiplex PCR, was used to amplify TCRbeta CDR3 regions from genomic DNA. In the paper's pipeline: Nucleated cell counts per sample were estimated from amplification of reference gene primers within the assay. To quantify the absolute abundance of each unique TCRbeta CDR3 rearrangement, sequence reads were collapsed and filtered. For each sample, productive Simpson clonality was calculated as the square root of Simpson's diversity index over productive rearrangements. Here the immuneACCESS table is served through TCRdb, limited to in-frame sequences with V and J called. Missing clones are a known gap in these copies; in checked studies unresolved V genes cover under half, and the rest lacks a known reason. That table is the source of V, J and clone size, and D and trimming were worked out from the DNA. The sample profile shows around 140,000 clones; 81% of them were found once. The biggest ten clones account for more than 8% of the sample.

The sequencing input was peripheral blood. Rearrangement joined TRBV2 to TRBJ2-1; too little of a D gene remains to name it. This sequence originates from a human donor in a cohort sampled during active COVID-19. The sequence in DNA is TGTGCCAGCAGTGAAAGGTTAGCAGCCTACAATGAGCAGTTCTTC. This translates into CASSERLAAYNEQFF.